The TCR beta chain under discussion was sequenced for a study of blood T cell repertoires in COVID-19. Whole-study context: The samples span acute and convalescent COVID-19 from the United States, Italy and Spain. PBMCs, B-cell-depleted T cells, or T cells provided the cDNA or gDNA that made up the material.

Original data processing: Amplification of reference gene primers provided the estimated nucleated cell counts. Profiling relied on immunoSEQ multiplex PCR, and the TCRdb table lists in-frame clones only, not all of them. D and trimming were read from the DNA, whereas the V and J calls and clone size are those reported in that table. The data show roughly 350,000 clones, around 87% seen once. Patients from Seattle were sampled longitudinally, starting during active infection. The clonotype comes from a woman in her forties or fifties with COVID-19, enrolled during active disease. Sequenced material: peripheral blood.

This CDR3 is CASSYSGAGSYEQYF. The CDR3 DNA reads as TGTGCCAGCAGTTACTCCGGAGCAGGGTCTTACGAGCAGTACTTC. The chain employs TRBV6-5 and TRBJ2-7, with D possibly TRBD1 on 5 matching bases. This CDR3 has 15 amino acids. Germline V gene sequence: CDR1 MNHEY, CDR2 SVGAGI. V was clipped by 0 bases and J by 4 bases, with 13 bases between them.